This TCR beta chain was identified during a study of CD8 T cells in ankylosing spondylitis. Points from the study as a whole: A TCR beta motif of several highly homologous variants appeared characteristic of ankylosing spondylitis blood.

V lost 2 bases to trimming and J lost 6 bases; unmatched junction nucleotides: 10. Germline V gene sequence: CDR1 SGDLS, CDR2 YYNGEE. This CDR3 spans 16 amino acids. Quantitative barcoded 5'-RACE was used to prepare TCR beta libraries. Each CDR3 protein gets one entry after TCRdb re-called the 5' RACE reads with MiXCR. The data contain about 200,000 distinct CDR3 sequences, about 6.7% of them singletons. In its sample, this clonotype was seen many times. Its antigen remains unknown. This chain connects TRBV9 to TRBJ2-3; 9 bases align to TRBD1. The receptor comes from a male donor with ankylosing spondylitis. Sample: blood, either unsorted or a sorted T cell fraction (not recorded which). Here the CDR3 reads CASSVGTGWMSDTQYF. The CDR3 coding sequence is TGTGCCAGCAGCGTGGGGACAGGGTGGATGTCGGATACGCAGTATTTT.